This is a list of T cell receptor beta chains from one sample in a study of blood T cell repertoires in COVID-19. Data came from immunoSEQ multiplex PCR; TCRdb stores just in-frame clones and leaves some out. The table has roughly 260,000 clones, approximately 77% seen once. The sequenced sample consisted of peripheral blood. The receptors here all came from a woman aged 18-30 years with acute or convalescent COVID-19. Each CDR3 is given with its conserved first and last residue. Each record gives: D gene, V gene, J gene, clone size, CDR3 protein, CDR3 DNA. The D gene is left open where the match is weak. Clone size is not always given. Where it is, it says once, few, many or a class for expanded clones.

D: .
V: TRBV5-1
J: TRBJ2-7
size: .
CDR3: CASSFHPYEQYF
DNA: TGCGCCAGCAGCTTTCATCCCTACGAGCAGTACTTC

D: .
V: TRBV10-3
J: TRBJ1-1
size: .
CDR3: CAISELQDSEAFF
DNA: TGTGCCATCAGTGAGTTACAGGACAGTGAAGCTTTCTTT

D: TRBD1
V: TRBV9
J: TRBJ1-1
size: .
CDR3: CASSPWTGNTEAFF
DNA: TGTGCCAGCAGCCCTTGGACAGGGAACACTGAAGCTTTCTTT

D: TRBD2
V: TRBV27
J: TRBJ2-1
size: .
CDR3: CASSPLSGGRPPPFF
DNA: TGTGCCAGCAGTCCCCTTTCGGGCGGGAGACCACCCCCGTTCTTC

D: .
V: TRBV6-2/TRBV6-3
J: TRBJ2-7
size: .
CDR3: CASSYSRGTYEQYF
DNA: TGTGCCAGCAGTTACTCTCGCGGAACCTACGAGCAGTACTTC

D: .
V: TRBV7-9
J: TRBJ2-3
size: .
CDR3: CASSFGLDTQYF
DNA: TGTGCCAGCAGCTTCGGTCTGGATACGCAGTATTTT

D: .
V: TRBV11-2
J: TRBJ1-2
size: .
CDR3: CASSLVPGEQLTNYGYTF
DNA: TGTGCCAGCAGCTTAGTTCCAGGGGAACAGCTAACCAACTATGGCTACACCTTC

D: TRBD1
V: TRBV4-3
J: TRBJ2-1
size: .
CDR3: CASSQAVGTVNREQFF
DNA: TGCGCCAGCAGCCAAGCTGTCGGGACAGTAAATCGTGAGCAGTTCTTC

D: TRBD1
V: TRBV5-4
J: TRBJ1-6
size: .
CDR3: CASSLSRTGGYNSPLHF
DNA: TGTGCCAGCAGCTTGTCGAGGACAGGGGGTTATAATTCACCCCTCCACTTT

D: .
V: TRBV6-5
J: TRBJ1-2
size: .
CDR3: CATTGNYGYTF
DNA: TGTGCCACTACAGGGAACTATGGCTACACCTTC

D: .
V: TRBV6-2/TRBV6-3
J: TRBJ2-5
size: .
CDR3: CASSYGAETQYF
DNA: TGTGCCAGCAGTTACGGGGCGGAGACCCAGTACTTC

D: .
V: TRBV13
J: TRBJ1-1
size: .
CDR3: CASRFGWGLSNTEAFF
DNA: TGTGCCAGCAGATTTGGGTGGGGACTATCGAACACTGAAGCTTTCTTT

D: TRBD1
V: TRBV4-3
J: TRBJ2-7
size: .
CDR3: CASSPTGGPPYEQYF
DNA: TGCGCCAGCAGCCCCACAGGGGGCCCCCCCTACGAGCAGTACTTC

D: TRBD2
V: TRBV5-1
J: TRBJ2-7
size: once
CDR3: CASSSGLAGELNYEQYF
DNA: TGCGCCAGCAGCTCGGGACTAGCGGGAGAACTGAACTACGAGCAGTACTTC

D: TRBD2
V: TRBV23-1
J: TRBJ2-1
size: .
CDR3: CASTGTSGLYNEQFF
DNA: TGCGCCAGCACCGGGACTAGCGGACTTTACAATGAGCAGTTCTTC

D: TRBD1
V: TRBV5-6
J: TRBJ2-7
size: .
CDR3: CASSGGTGSYEQYF
DNA: TGTGCCAGCAGCGGAGGGACAGGCTCCTACGAGCAGTACTTC

D: .
V: TRBV6-6
J: TRBJ1-1
size: .
CDR3: CASTDSWGRGEAFF
DNA: TGTGCCAGCACCGATTCGTGGGGTAGGGGTGAAGCTTTCTTT

D: TRBD1
V: TRBV3-1/TRBV3-2
J: TRBJ2-1
size: .
CDR3: CASSPRDRGHNEQFF
DNA: TGTGCCAGCAGCCCCCGGGACAGGGGCCACAATGAGCAGTTCTTC

D: TRBD2
V: TRBV29-1
J: TRBJ2-1
size: many
CDR3: CSGLTSGHNEQFF
DNA: TGCAGCGGTCTGACTAGCGGACACAATGAGCAGTTCTTC

D: TRBD1
V: TRBV5-8
J: TRBJ2-2
size: .
CDR3: CASVRRDRNTGELFF
DNA: TGTGCCAGCGTCCGCCGGGACAGAAACACCGGGGAGCTGTTTTTT

D: TRBD1
V: TRBV6-5
J: TRBJ1-4
size: .
CDR3: CASSPGTGGNEKLFF
DNA: TGTGCCAGCAGTCCCGGGACAGGGGGCAATGAAAAACTGTTTTTT

D: .
V: TRBV19
J: TRBJ2-1
size: .
CDR3: CASRDYLSSYNEQFF
DNA: TGTGCCAGTAGGGACTACCTAAGCTCCTACAATGAGCAGTTCTTC

D: TRBD1
V: TRBV19
J: TRBJ2-2
size: .
CDR3: CASIQRQGSGELFF
DNA: TGTGCCAGTATCCAGAGACAGGGTTCCGGGGAGCTGTTTTTT

D: TRBD1
V: TRBV7-2
J: TRBJ1-1
size: .
CDR3: CASSFGQGEIAEAFF
DNA: TGTGCCAGCAGCTTCGGACAGGGTGAAATCGCTGAAGCTTTCTTT

D: .
V: TRBV30
J: TRBJ1-1
size: .
CDR3: CAWSGQANTEAFF
DNA: TGTGCCTGGAGTGGTCAAGCGAACACTGAAGCTTTCTTT

D: .
V: TRBV5-4
J: TRBJ2-7
size: .
CDR3: CASSPEGAGTVSYEQYF
DNA: TGTGCCAGCAGCCCGGAGGGGGCAGGGACCGTCTCCTACGAGCAGTACTTC

D: .
V: TRBV5-8
J: TRBJ1-1
size: .
CDR3: CASSLLGRGGTEAFF
DNA: TGTGCCAGCAGCTTGCTGGGCAGGGGCGGCACTGAAGCTTTCTTT

D: TRBD1
V: TRBV18
J: TRBJ2-7
size: .
CDR3: CASSPAAGGYEQYF
DNA: TGTGCCAGCTCACCAGCGGCAGGGGGCTACGAGCAGTACTTC

D: .
V: TRBV3-1/TRBV3-2
J: TRBJ2-5
size: .
CDR3: CASSQRDKQETQYF
DNA: TGTGCCAGCAGCCAACGGGACAAGCAAGAGACCCAGTACTTC

D: TRBD1
V: TRBV6-5
J: TRBJ1-5
size: .
CDR3: CASSYPGQEPNQPQHF
DNA: TGTGCCAGCAGTTATCCGGGACAGGAACCCAATCAGCCCCAGCATTTT

D: TRBD2
V: TRBV24-1
J: TRBJ2-1
size: .
CDR3: CATSEPQPSGRKEDEQFF
DNA: TGTGCCACCAGTGAACCCCAGCCTAGCGGGAGGAAAGAAGATGAGCAGTTCTTC

D: .
V: TRBV28
J: TRBJ2-7
size: .
CDR3: CASRAGTSYEQYF
DNA: TGTGCCAGCAGAGCAGGGACAAGCTACGAGCAGTACTTC

D: .
V: TRBV7-2
J: TRBJ2-7
size: .
CDR3: CASSLGASYEQYF
DNA: TGTGCCAGCAGCTTAGGCGCATCCTACGAGCAGTACTTC

D: TRBD2
V: TRBV7-7
J: TRBJ2-1
size: .
CDR3: CASSLTLAGYDEQFF
DNA: TGTGCTAGCAGCTTAACTCTAGCGGGGTACGATGAGCAGTTCTTC

D: .
V: TRBV20-1
J: TRBJ1-2
size: .
CDR3: CSASPQGWAQNYGYTF
DNA: TGCAGTGCTAGTCCGCAGGGATGGGCCCAAAACTATGGCTACACCTTC

D: .
V: TRBV6-5
J: TRBJ1-6
size: .
CDR3: CASSPAGYNSPLHF
DNA: TGTGCCAGCAGTCCCGCAGGGTATAATTCACCCCTCCACTTT

D: TRBD2
V: TRBV4-2
J: TRBJ2-7
size: many
CDR3: CASSKPGLAGSEQYF
DNA: TGTGCCAGCAGCAAACCGGGACTAGCGGGTTCCGAGCAGTACTTC

D: .
V: TRBV10-1
J: TRBJ2-7
size: .
CDR3: CASSGYRVGEQYF
DNA: TGCGCCAGCAGTGGGTACAGGGTTGGCGAGCAGTACTTC

D: .
V: TRBV30
J: TRBJ1-1
size: .
CDR3: CAWSVDSDTEAFF
DNA: TGTGCCTGGAGTGTAGACAGCGACACTGAAGCTTTCTTT

D: .
V: TRBV2
J: TRBJ1-5
size: .
CDR3: CASSTEQGNQPQHF
DNA: TGTGCCAGCTCCACCGAACAGGGTAATCAGCCCCAGCATTTT

D: .
V: TRBV3-1/TRBV3-2
J: TRBJ1-2
size: .
CDR3: CASSQGGNNYGYTF
DNA: TGTGCCAGCAGCCAAGGGGGCAACAACTATGGCTACACCTTC